This TCR beta chain was found in a study of cytomegalovirus exposure and HLA in healthy donors. 60 Vbeta and 13 Jbeta primers were used in PCR. Generated by immunoSEQ multiplex PCR, the TCRdb table keeps only in-frame clones and is missing some. The sample lists about 190,000 clones, roughly 80% occurring once. V was pared by 3 bases and J by 0 bases, with 11 bases between. Germline CDR1 LNHDA, CDR2 SQIVND (reference sequence). The CDR3 contains 15 residues. A note on this clone: Its antigen remains unknown.

Findings and limits, study-wide: Among TCR beta chains of equal frequency, HLA-associated ones were more clonally expanded in a later analysis. The authors enumerated over 150 TCR beta chains as linked to cytomegalovirus. Immune exposure data for these donors was limited to CMV serostatus.

The TCR originated in a woman under 30 in good health and CMV-seronegative. The source material was PBMCs. The V gene is TRBV19, the J gene TRBJ1-1; TRBD1 might be the D (6 bases). The CDR3 here is CASSMGGGVNTEAFF. The CDR3 DNA reads TGTGCCAGTAGTATGGGGGGGGGCGTGAACACTGAAGCTTTCTTT.